Described below is a single TCR beta chain sequence and its context. The germline gives CDR1 SEHNR, CDR2 FQNEAQ (reference sequence). This CDR3 has 14 amino acids. The V segment lost 3 bases and the J segment 5 bases; nucleotides outside the gene matches: 6. This sample stems from a study of control samples from healthy donors and cancer patients. Some clones are missing from TCRdb's copy, which holds only in-frame ones; the method was immunoSEQ multiplex PCR. The sample shows hundreds of thousands of clones, approximately 80% of them seen only once. The sequenced sample was PBMCs. This sequence originates from a woman in her sixties or seventies with lung cancer. V and J are TRBV7-9 and TRBJ2-7; TRBD2 aligns across 8 bases. CDR3 sequence: CASSLSGSMDEQYF. The CDR3 DNA reads as TGTGCCAGCAGCTTGAGCGGGAGTATGGACGAGCAGTACTTC.